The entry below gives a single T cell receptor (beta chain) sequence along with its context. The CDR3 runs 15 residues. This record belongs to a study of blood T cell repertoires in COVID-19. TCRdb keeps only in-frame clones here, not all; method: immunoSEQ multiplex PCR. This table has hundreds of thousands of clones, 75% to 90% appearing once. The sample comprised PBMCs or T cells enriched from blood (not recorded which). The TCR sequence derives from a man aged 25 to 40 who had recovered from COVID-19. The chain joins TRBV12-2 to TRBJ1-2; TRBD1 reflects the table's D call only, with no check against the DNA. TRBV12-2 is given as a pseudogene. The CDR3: CASRLGGQGASGYTF. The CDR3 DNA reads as TGTGCAAGTCGCTTAGGGGGACAGGGGGCAAGTGGCTACACCTTC.